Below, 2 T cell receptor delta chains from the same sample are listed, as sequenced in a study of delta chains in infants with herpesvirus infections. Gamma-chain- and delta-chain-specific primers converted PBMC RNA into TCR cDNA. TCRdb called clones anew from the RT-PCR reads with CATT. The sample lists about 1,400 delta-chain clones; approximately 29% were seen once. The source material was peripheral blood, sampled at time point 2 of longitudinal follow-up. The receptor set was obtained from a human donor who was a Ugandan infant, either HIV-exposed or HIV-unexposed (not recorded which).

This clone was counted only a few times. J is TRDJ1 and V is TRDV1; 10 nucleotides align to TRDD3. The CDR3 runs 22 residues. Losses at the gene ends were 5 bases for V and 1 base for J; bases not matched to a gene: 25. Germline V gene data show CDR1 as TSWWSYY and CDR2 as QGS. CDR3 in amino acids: CALGSHPGWRLHWGMVTDKLIF. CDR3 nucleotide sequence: TGTGCTCTTGGGTCCCACCCCGGTTGGCGCCTCCACTGGGGGATGGTCACCGATAAACTCATCTTT.

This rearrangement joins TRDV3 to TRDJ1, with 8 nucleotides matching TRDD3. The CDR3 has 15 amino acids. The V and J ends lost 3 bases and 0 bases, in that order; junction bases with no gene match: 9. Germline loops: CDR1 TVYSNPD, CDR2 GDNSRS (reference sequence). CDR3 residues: CALSAYWGYTDKLIF. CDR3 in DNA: TGTGCCTTAAGTGCCTACTGGGGGTACACCGATAAACTCATCTTT.